The 27 T cell receptor beta chains below were found in one sample sequenced in a study of shared clonotypes between healthy human individuals. Data came from immunoSEQ multiplex PCR; TCRdb stores just in-frame clones and leaves some out. The top ten clones hold 0.1% to 0.15% of a sample with roughly 2 million clones, 85% to 95% of them seen once. The specimen was naive CD4+ T cells sorted from blood. The subset was: CD45RA+ positively selected. These receptors originate from a man aged 18 to 29 in good health.

The genes are TRBV7-2 and TRBJ2-5; 12 nucleotides line up with TRBD2. From germline, CDR1 is SGHTA and CDR2 FQGNSA. This CDR3 is built from 17 residues. Germline trimming cut 1 base from V and 5 bases from J; bases unmatched to any gene: 8. CDR3 region: CASSLGLAGGKGETQYF. The DNA of the CDR3 is TGTGCCAGCAGCTTAGGTCTAGCGGGAGGGAAGGGTGAGACCCAGTACTTC.

V is TRBV5-1 and J is TRBJ2-1, with 9 bases that match TRBD1. Germline loops: CDR1 SGHRS, CDR2 YFSETQ. J was trimmed by 7 bases and V by 1 base; bases with no gene match: 6. CDR3 length equals 15 residues. CDR3 coding DNA: TGCGCCAGCAGCTTGCAAACAGGGGGCTGGAATGAGCAGTTCTTC. Residues: CASSLQTGGWNEQFF.

This clone was detected only a few times. The chain has TRBV9 and TRBJ1-4; D is uncertain. Germline CDR1 reads SGDLS; CDR2 reads YYNGEE. The CDR3 covers 15 residues. V was cut by 4 bases and J by 6 bases, with 16 bases left in between. For the CDR3, the DNA is TGTGCCAGCAGCTCTCGGGGAACTAGTGATGAAAAACTGTTTTTT. This codes for CASSSRGTSDEKLFF. Using reference TRBV9 and TRBJ1-4 for the parts outside the CDR3, the full variable domain is DSGVTQTPKHLITATGQRVTLRCSPRSGDLSVYWYQQSLDQGLQFLIQYYNGEERAKGNILERFSAQQFPDLHSELNLSSLELGDSALYFCASSSRGTSDEKLFFGSGTQLSVL.

The chain combines TRBV30 with TRBJ1-4; maybe TRBD1 (6 bases). With 5 bases removed from V and 4 bases from J, the gap between germline ends came to 11 bases. In germline, CDR1 is GTSNPN, CDR2 SVGIG (reference sequence). This CDR3 has 13 amino acids. The chain's CDR3 is CAWGQPFNEKLFF. In nucleotides, the CDR3 is TGTGCCTGGGGACAGCCCTTTAATGAAAAACTGTTTTTT.

The chain couples TRBV28 to TRBJ1-1; D unclear. The CDR3 consists of 14 residues. The V gene's germline CDR1 is MDHEN and CDR2 SYDVKM. V lost 2 bases and J 0 bases, leaving 7 bases between the germline ends. The CDR3 DNA is TGTGCCAGCAGTTTAATCCCCATGAACACTGAAGCTTTCTTT. Residues: CASSLIPMNTEAFF.

The chain has TRBV4-3 and TRBJ2-1; the match to TRBD2 covers 11 bases. CDR3 size: 16 residues. The germline V gene has CDR1 LGHNA and CDR2 YSLEER. J lost 6 bases, V lost 3 bases, and 7 bases had no gene match. CDR3 sequence (DNA): TGCGCCAGCAGCCAGGGTAGCGGGGGGGTTCGCAATGAGCAGTTCTTC. Amino acid sequence: CASSQGSGGVRNEQFF.

This chain links TRBV10-3 with TRBJ1-4, with D unresolved. Germline values: CDR1 ENHRY, CDR2 SYGVKD. This CDR3 spans 13 amino acids. V gave up 4 bases and J gave up 4 bases, with 7 bases separating them. The CDR3 DNA reads TGTGCCATCAGTGGAGGTTTTAATGAAAAACTGTTTTTT. Translating it yields CAISGGFNEKLFF.

The chain employs TRBV18 and TRBJ1-4, with a weak D call TRBD1 (6 bases). Trimming cost V 2 bases and J 6 bases, with 10 bases left between them. Per germline, CDR1 KGHSH and CDR2 LQKENI. CDR3 length: 14 residues. CDR3 in DNA: TGTGCCAGCTCACCATCAGCAGGGGATGAAAAACTGTTTTTT. Translated, it gives CASSPSAGDEKLFF.

The chain combines TRBV5-8 with TRBJ2-2; the D is unclear. V lost 1 base, J lost 4 bases, and 2 bases lay in between. Germline CDR1 and CDR2: SGHTS and YDEGEE. The CDR3 runs to 12 residues. The CDR3 is CASSLSTGELFF. The CDR3 region has the DNA TGTGCCAGCAGCTTGTCCACCGGGGAGCTGTTTTTT.

The CDR3 region is CASSMTGYGNTIYF. Here the CDR3 DNA reads TGTGCCAGCAGCATGACAGGGTACGGAAACACCATATATTTT. The rearrangement joins TRBV5-6 to TRBJ1-3; 7 positions match TRBD1. CDR3 length: 14 amino acids. Germline V gene data show CDR1 as SGHDT and CDR2 as YYEEEE. V dropped 4 bases and J dropped 4; count of bases not matched to a gene: 5.

CDR3 coding DNA: TGCGCCAGCAGCTTGGCCTCGAGCTCCTATAATTCACCCCTCCACTTT. It specifies CASSLASSSYNSPLHF. This rearrangement joins TRBV5-1 to TRBJ1-6; D unclear. V was shortened by 0 bases and J by 0 bases, with 7 bases between the two germline ends. The CDR3 has 16 amino acids. The germline V gene has CDR1 SGHRS and CDR2 YFSETQ.

V usage is TRBV5-6 and J usage is TRBJ2-2; D gene unclear. CDR1 and CDR2 (germline): SGHDT, YYEEEE. The V end was cut by 0 bases, the J end by 4 bases, with 10 bases between. This CDR3 contains 15 residues. CDR3 in amino acids: CASSLDLGGTGELFF. CDR3 DNA sequence: TGTGCCAGCAGCTTGGACCTAGGTGGCACCGGGGAGCTGTTTTTT.

On this clone itself: This CDR3 is also generated by other DNA sequences in the sample. This chain connects TRBV5-1 to TRBJ1-1, with D possibly matching TRBD1 (6 bases). The V end lost 3 bases, the J end lost 5 bases, and 11 bases lay between the germline ends. This CDR3 is built from 13 residues. Germline V CDR1 and CDR2: SGHRS, YFSETQ. CDR3 sequence (DNA): TGCGCCAGCAGCTCAGGGGCAAATACTGAAGCTTTCTTT. Residues: CASSSGANTEAFF. Combining the CDR3 with reference TRBV5-1 and TRBJ1-1 gives the whole variable domain KAGVTQTPRYLIKTRGQQVTLSCSPISGHRSVSWYQQTPGQGLQFLFEYFSETQRNKGNFPGRFSGRQFSNSRSEMNVSTLELGDSALYLCASSSGANTEAFFGQGTRLTVV.

The gene calls are TRBV7-9 and TRBJ2-1, with 9 bases lining up with TRBD1. V was pared by 1 base and J by 3 bases, with 1 base of the junction left unmatched. The CDR3 consists of 15 residues. CDR1 and CDR2 from the germline V gene are SEHNR and FQNEAQ (reference sequence). CDR3 in amino acids: CASSLGQGGYNEQFF. In DNA, the CDR3 is TGTGCCAGCAGCTTAGGACAGGGGGGCTACAATGAGCAGTTCTTC. The full variable domain, its missing parts supplied by reference TRBV7-9 and TRBJ2-1, is DTGVSQNPRHKITKRGQNVTFRCDPISEHNRLYWYRQTLGQGPEFLTYFQNEAQLEKSRLLSDRFSAERPKGSFSTLEIQRTEQGDSAMYLCASSLGQGGYNEQFFGPGTRLTVL.

V is TRBV5-6 and J is TRBJ2-5; the D gene is possibly TRBD2 (5 bases). This CDR3 has 15 residues. Trimming cost V 0 bases and J 4 bases, with 13 bases left between them. Germline lookup yields CDR1 SGHDT and CDR2 YYEEEE. CDR3 DNA sequence: TGTGCCAGCAGCTTGGATGTCGGCCGGGGAGAGACCCAGTACTTC. It specifies CASSLDVGRGETQYF. The variable domain in full, with the rest retrieved from reference TRBV5-6 and TRBJ2-5, is DAGVTQSPTHLIKTRGQQVTLRCSPKSGHDTVSWYQQALGQGPQFIFQYYEEEERQRGNFPDRFSGHQFPNYSSELNVNALLLGDSALYLCASSLDVGRGETQYFGPGTRLLVL.

The CDR3 region is CASSVSGPGLGVGEQFF. The CDR3 DNA reads as TGTGCCAGCAGCGTAAGTGGGCCGGGACTAGGGGTTGGCGAGCAGTTCTTC. The rearrangement links TRBV9 to TRBJ2-1, with 8 nucleotides matching TRBD2. J gave up 10 bases and V 1 base, and 16 bases lay outside the gene matches. Germline V gene lookup returns CDR1 SGDLS and CDR2 YYNGEE. The CDR3 length is 17 residues. Full variable domain (missing parts from reference TRBV9 and TRBJ2-1): DSGVTQTPKHLITATGQRVTLRCSPRSGDLSVYWYQQSLDQGLQFLIQYYNGEERAKGNILERFSAQQFPDLHSELNLSSLELGDSALYFCASSVSGPGLGVGEQFFGPGTRLTVL.

In this sample, this clone turned up once. This chain uses TRBV7-2 with TRBJ1-3, with 8 bases that match TRBD1. J lost 7 bases, V lost 2 bases, and 10 bases had no gene match. The CDR3 contains 16 residues. CDR1 is SGHTA, CDR2 FQGNSA, per germline. CDR3 protein: CASSLMNQGARNTIYF. The CDR3 nucleotides are TGTGCCAGCAGCTTAATGAACCAGGGGGCGCGTAACACCATATATTTT. The complete variable domain, with remaining parts taken from reference TRBV7-2 and TRBJ1-3, reads GAGVSQSPSNKVTEKGKDVELRCDPISGHTALYWYRQSLGQGLEFLIYFQGNSAPDKSGLPSDRFSAERTGGSVSTLTIQRTQQEDSAVYLCASSLMNQGARNTIYFGEGSWLTVV.

The chain carries TRBV21-1 and TRBJ1-5; TRBD1 is taken as the D call from the table, unchecked against the DNA. TRBV21-1 is a pseudogene segment. There are 15 residues in the CDR3. This CDR3 is CASSRRGQGNQPQHF. CDR3 DNA: TGTGCCAGCAGCCGCCGCGGACAGGGTAATCAGCCCCAGCATTTT.

The chain is built from TRBV18 and TRBJ2-3; 16 bases match TRBD2. The CDR3 is 19 amino acids. In germline, CDR1 is KGHSH, CDR2 LQKENI. The V and J ends lost 0 bases and 4 bases, in that order; junction bases with no gene match: 7. The CDR3 nucleotides are TGTGCCAGCTCACCACCGTTCGGGACTAGCGGGAGGGCCCCAGATACGCAGTATTTT. Amino acids: CASSPPFGTSGRAPDTQYF.

This chain connects TRBV13 to TRBJ2-2, with TRBD2 identical over 10 bases. Germline V CDR1 and CDR2: PRHDT, FYEKMQ (reference sequence). This CDR3 is built from 17 residues. Trimming removed 5 bases from V and 2 bases from J; junction bases left unmatched: 8. CDR3 loop: CASSLSTSGVNTGELFF. In DNA, the CDR3 is TGTGCCAGCAGCCTAAGCACTAGCGGGGTTAACACCGGGGAGCTGTTTTTT.

This clone was observed a single time. V and J are TRBV5-4 and TRBJ2-1; TRBD2 aligns across 8 bases. The CDR3 sequence is 15 residues long. Germline V CDR1 and CDR2: SGHNT, YYREEE (reference sequence). Trimming took 4 bases from V and 9 from J; bases not matched to a gene: 12. The CDR3, as DNA: TGTGCCAGCAGCCTACAAACGGGAGGGCCTGGTGAGCAGTTCTTC. Amino acids: CASSLQTGGPGEQFF.

This clone was found once. A read error may produce the germline difference seen at one junction end. V and J are TRBV10-3 and TRBJ2-3; D is unclear. Germline CDR1 and CDR2: ENHRY and SYGVKD. This CDR3 has 15 residues. The CDR3, as DNA: TGTGCCAGCAGTTACTCACGGGCACCCACAGATACGCAGTATTTT. Its protein is CASSYSRAPTDTQYF.

The gene calls are TRBV6-1 and TRBJ2-6; 7 nucleotides line up with TRBD1. The junction had 9 bases not matched to a gene; V was cut back by 4 bases and J by 0 bases. The CDR3 runs 18 residues. Germline CDR1 is MNHNS and CDR2 is SASEGT. CDR3 in amino acids: CASSVGTALLSGANVLTF. The DNA for the CDR3 is TGTGCCAGCAGTGTCGGGACAGCCCTCCTCTCTGGGGCCAACGTCCTGACTTTC.

This clone was detected only a few times. The V and J genes are TRBV18 and TRBJ1-6, with no clear D. Germline V gene data show CDR1 as KGHSH and CDR2 as LQKENI. V lost 6 bases and J lost 7, with 13 bases in between. CDR3 size: 14 residues. The CDR3 coding sequence is TGTGCCAGCTCCCGAGACGATTCCAATTCACCCCTCCACTTT. Translating it yields CASSRDDSNSPLHF.

The V call is TRBV9, the J call TRBJ1-2, with D possibly TRBD1 on 5 matching bases. V was shortened by 2 bases and J by 6 bases, with 17 bases between the two germline ends. The germline V gene encodes CDR1 SGDLS and CDR2 YYNGEE. The CDR3 has 15 residues. This chain's CDR3 is CASSVGFVGRHGYTF. In DNA, the CDR3 is TGTGCCAGCAGCGTGGGCTTTGTGGGGCGCCATGGCTACACCTTC.

The V and J genes are TRBV18 and TRBJ2-5; no firm D call. Per germline, CDR1 KGHSH and CDR2 LQKENI. CDR3 length equals 14 residues. V was clipped by 2 bases and J by 3 bases, with 10 bases between them. The CDR3 spells CASSPSRSEETQYF. The CDR3 nucleotides read TGTGCCAGCTCACCAAGTCGCTCAGAAGAGACCCAGTACTTC.

The chain carries TRBV10-1 and TRBJ1-1; weak D call: TRBD1 (5 bases). The CDR3 spans 14 residues. Germline CDR1 and CDR2: WNHNN and SYGVQD (reference sequence). V lost 2 bases to trimming and J lost 7 bases, with 14 bases between them. DNA of the CDR3: TGCGCCAGCAGTGAGGGGGGGACCCAGGGTGAAGCTTTCTTT. Translation gives CASSEGGTQGEAFF.